This T cell receptor (beta chain) was retrieved from a study of cytomegalovirus exposure and HLA in healthy donors. Germline lookup yields CDR1 SGHRS and CDR2 YFSETQ. The CDR3 is 14 residues long. Trimming shortened V by 2 bases and J by 7 bases, and 10 bases separated the two germline ends. Notes on the study in general: Several top significant clusters appeared, in a later analysis, to be linked to common viral pathogens. Productive rates of about 87% or about 30% were seen for most TCR beta V segments in an earlier analysis.

As regards this clone: What it binds is unknown.

PCR primers comprised 60 Vbeta and 13 Jbeta primers. Generated by immunoSEQ multiplex PCR, the TCRdb table keeps only in-frame clones and is missing some. The repertoire consists of hundreds of thousands of clones, with approximately 82% occurring once and the leading ten covering around 0.63%. This chain uses TRBV5-1 with TRBJ1-6, with a weak D call TRBD1 (5 bases). The TCR was taken from a man aged 18 to 35 in good health and CMV-seronegative. The source material was PBMCs. DNA of the CDR3: TGCGCCAGCAGCTTCGGGACTCAAAATTCACCCCTCCACTTT. The encoded protein is CASSFGTQNSPLHF.